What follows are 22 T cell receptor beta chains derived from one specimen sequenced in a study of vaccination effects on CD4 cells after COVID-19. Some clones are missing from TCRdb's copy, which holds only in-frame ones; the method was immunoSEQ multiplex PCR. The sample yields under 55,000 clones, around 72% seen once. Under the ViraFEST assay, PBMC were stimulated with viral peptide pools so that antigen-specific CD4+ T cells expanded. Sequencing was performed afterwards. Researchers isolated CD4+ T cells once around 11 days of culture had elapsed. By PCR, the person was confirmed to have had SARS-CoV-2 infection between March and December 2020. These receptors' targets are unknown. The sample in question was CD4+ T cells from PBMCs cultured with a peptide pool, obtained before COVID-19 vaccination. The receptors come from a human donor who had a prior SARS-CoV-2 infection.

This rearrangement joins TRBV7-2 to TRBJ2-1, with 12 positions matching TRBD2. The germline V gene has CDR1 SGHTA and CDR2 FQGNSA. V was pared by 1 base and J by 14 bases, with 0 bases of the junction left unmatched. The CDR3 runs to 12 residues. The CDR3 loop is CASSLGLAGEFF. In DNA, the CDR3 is TGTGCCAGCAGCTTAGGACTAGCGGGGGAGTTCTTC.

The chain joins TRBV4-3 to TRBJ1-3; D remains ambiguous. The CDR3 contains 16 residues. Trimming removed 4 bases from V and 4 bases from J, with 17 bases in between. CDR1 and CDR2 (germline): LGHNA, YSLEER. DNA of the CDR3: TGCGCCAGCAGCCGAGATTTACTCGGGTCCGGAAACACCATATATTTT. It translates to CASSRDLLGSGNTIYF.

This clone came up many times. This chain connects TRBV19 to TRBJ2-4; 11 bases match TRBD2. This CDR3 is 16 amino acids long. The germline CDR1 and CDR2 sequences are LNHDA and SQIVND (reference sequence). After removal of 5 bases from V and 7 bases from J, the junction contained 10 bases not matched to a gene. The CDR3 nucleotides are TGTGCCAGTAGTTTCTTAGCGGGAGGGCCAGGGAACATTCAGTACTTC. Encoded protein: CASSFLAGGPGNIQYF.

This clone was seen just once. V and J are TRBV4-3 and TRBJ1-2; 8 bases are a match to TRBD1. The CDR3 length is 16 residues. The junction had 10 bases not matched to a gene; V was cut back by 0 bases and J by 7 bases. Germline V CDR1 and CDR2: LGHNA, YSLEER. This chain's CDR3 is CASSQDRGQHHGGYTF. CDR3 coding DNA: TGCGCCAGCAGCCAAGACAGGGGGCAACATCACGGTGGCTACACCTTC.

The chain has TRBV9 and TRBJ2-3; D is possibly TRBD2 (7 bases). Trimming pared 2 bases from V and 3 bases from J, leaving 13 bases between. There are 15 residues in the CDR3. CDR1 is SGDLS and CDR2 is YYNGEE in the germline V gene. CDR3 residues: CASSVRGGVTDTQYF. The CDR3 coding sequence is TGTGCCAGCAGCGTTCGAGGGGGGGTGACAGATACGCAGTATTTT. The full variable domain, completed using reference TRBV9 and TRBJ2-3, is DSGVTQTPKHLITATGQRVTLRCSPRSGDLSVYWYQQSLDQGLQFLIQYYNGEERAKGNILERFSAQQFPDLHSELNLSSLELGDSALYFCASSVRGGVTDTQYFGPGTRLTVL.

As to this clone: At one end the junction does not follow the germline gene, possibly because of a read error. CDR3 protein: CASSPDFGGQPLF. The CDR3 nucleotides read TGTGCCAGCTCACCTGATTTCGGGGGACAGCCTCTTTTT. The V gene is TRBV18, the J gene TRBJ1-4; 7 bases align to TRBD1. Germline V gene sequence: CDR1 KGHSH, CDR2 LQKENI. The length of the CDR3 is 13 residues.

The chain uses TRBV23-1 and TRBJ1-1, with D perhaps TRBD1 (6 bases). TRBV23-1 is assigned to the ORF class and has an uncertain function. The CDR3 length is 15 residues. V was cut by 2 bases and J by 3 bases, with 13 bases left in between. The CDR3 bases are TGCGCCAGCAGTCAAGCGCGGGGGCGTCACACTGAAGCTTTCTTT. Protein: CASSQARGRHTEAFF.

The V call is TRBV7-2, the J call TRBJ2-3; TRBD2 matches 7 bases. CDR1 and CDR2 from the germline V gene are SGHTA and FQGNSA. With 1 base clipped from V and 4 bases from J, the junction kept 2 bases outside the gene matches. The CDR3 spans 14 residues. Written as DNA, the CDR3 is TGTGCCAGCAGCTTAGGACTAGCCCCAGATACGCAGTATTTT. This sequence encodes CASSLGLAPDTQYF.

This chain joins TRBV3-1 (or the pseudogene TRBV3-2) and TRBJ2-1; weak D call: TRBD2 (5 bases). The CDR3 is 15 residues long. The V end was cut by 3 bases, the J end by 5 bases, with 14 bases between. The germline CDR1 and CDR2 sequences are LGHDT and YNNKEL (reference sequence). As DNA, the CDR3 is TGTGCCAGCAGCCATCCCTTTTCGGGGAACAATGAGCAGTTCTTC. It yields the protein CASSHPFSGNNEQFF.

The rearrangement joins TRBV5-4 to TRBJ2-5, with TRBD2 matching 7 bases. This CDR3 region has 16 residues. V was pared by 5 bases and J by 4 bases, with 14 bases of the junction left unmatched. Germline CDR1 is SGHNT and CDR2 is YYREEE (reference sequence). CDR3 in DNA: TGTGCCAGCAGTAAGATCCTTAGCGGGCACACAGAGACCCAGTACTTC. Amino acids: CASSKILSGHTETQYF. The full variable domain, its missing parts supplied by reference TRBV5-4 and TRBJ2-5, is ETGVTQSPTHLIKTRGQQVTLRCSSQSGHNTVSWYQQALGQGPQFIFQYYREEENGRGNFPPRFSGLQFPNYSSELNVNALELDDSALYLCASSKILSGHTETQYFGPGTRLLVL.

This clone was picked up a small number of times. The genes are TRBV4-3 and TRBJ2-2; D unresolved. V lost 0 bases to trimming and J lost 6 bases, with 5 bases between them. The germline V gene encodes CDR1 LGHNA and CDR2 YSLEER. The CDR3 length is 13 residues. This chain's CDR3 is CASSQDQAGELFF. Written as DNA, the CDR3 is TGCGCCAGCAGCCAAGATCAGGCCGGGGAGCTGTTTTTT.

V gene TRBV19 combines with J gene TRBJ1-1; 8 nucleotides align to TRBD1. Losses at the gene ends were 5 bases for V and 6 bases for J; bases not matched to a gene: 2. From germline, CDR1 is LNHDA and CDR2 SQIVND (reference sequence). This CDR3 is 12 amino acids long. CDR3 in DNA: TGTGCCAGTAGTGCAGGGGGCCCTGAAGCTTTCTTT. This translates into CASSAGGPEAFF. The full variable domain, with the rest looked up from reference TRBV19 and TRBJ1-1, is DGGITQSPKYLFRKEGQNVTLSCEQNLNHDAMYWYRQDPGQGLRLIYYSQIVNDFQKGDIAEGYSVSREKKESFPLTVTSAQKNPTAFYLCASSAGGPEAFFGQGTRLTVV.

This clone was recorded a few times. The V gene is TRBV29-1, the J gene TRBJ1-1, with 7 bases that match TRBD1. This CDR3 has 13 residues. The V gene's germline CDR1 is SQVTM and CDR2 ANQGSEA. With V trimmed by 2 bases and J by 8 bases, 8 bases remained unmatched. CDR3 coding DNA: TGCAGCGTTGAATCCGGGACAGTAAGCGAAGCTTTCTTT. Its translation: CSVESGTVSEAFF.

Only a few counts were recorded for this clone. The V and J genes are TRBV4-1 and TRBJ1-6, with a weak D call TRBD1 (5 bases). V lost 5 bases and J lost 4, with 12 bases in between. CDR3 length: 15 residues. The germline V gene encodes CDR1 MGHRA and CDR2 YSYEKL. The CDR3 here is CASSNRQSYNSPLHF. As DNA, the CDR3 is TGCGCCAGCAGCAACCGACAGTCTTATAATTCACCCCTCCACTTT.

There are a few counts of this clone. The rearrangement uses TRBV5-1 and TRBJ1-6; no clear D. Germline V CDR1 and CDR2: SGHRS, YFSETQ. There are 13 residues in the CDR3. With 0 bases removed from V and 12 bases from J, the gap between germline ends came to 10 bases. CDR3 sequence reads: CASSLVGFVPLHF. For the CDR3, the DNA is TGCGCCAGCAGCTTGGTAGGGTTCGTACCCCTCCACTTT.

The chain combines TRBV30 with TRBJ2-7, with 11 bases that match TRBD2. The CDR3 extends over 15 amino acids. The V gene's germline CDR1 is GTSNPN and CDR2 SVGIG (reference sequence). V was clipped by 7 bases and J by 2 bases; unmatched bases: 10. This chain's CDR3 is CAYRIRLAGTYEQYF. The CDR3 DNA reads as TGTGCCTATCGTATCCGACTAGCGGGGACCTACGAGCAGTACTTC.

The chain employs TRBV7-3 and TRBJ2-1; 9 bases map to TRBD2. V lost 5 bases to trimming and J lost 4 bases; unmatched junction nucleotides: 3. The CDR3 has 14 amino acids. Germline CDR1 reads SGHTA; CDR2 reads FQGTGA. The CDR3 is CASSPGLAYNEQFF. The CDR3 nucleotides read TGTGCCAGCAGCCCGGGACTAGCTTACAATGAGCAGTTCTTC.

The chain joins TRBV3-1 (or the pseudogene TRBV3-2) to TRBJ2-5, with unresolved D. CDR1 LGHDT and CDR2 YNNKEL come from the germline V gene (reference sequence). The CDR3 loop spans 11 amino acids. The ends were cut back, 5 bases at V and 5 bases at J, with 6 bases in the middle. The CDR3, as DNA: TGTGCCAGCAGCAATCGGGAGACCCAGTACTTC. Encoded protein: CASSNRETQYF.

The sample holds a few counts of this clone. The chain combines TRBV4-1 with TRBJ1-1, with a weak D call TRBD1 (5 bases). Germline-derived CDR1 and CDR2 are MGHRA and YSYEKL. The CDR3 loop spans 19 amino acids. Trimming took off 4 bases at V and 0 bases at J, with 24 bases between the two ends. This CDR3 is CASSPAGRAGHRMNTEAFF. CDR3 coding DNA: TGCGCCAGCAGCCCGGCGGGAAGGGCAGGGCATCGTATGAACACTGAAGCTTTCTTT.

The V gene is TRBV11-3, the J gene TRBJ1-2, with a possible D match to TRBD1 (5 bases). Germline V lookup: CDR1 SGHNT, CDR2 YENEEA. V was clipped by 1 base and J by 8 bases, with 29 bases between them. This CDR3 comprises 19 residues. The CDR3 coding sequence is TGTGCCAGCAGCTTAGTAAGGGGAAAAGGTGGTCCGTTTCCTCGCGGCTACACCTTC. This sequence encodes CASSLVRGKGGPFPRGYTF.

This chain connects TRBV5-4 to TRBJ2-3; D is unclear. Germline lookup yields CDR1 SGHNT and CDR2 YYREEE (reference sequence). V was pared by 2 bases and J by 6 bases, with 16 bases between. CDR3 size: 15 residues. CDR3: CASSFLGFDRDTQYF. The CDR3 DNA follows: TGTGCCAGCAGCTTTCTCGGGTTCGATCGGGATACGCAGTATTTT.

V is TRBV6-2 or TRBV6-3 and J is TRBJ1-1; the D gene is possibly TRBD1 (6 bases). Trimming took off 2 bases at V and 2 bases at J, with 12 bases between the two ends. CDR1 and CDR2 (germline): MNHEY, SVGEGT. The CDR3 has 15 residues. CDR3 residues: CASSYGDITNTEAFF. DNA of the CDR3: TGTGCCAGCAGTTACGGGGACATTACTAACACTGAAGCTTTCTTT.